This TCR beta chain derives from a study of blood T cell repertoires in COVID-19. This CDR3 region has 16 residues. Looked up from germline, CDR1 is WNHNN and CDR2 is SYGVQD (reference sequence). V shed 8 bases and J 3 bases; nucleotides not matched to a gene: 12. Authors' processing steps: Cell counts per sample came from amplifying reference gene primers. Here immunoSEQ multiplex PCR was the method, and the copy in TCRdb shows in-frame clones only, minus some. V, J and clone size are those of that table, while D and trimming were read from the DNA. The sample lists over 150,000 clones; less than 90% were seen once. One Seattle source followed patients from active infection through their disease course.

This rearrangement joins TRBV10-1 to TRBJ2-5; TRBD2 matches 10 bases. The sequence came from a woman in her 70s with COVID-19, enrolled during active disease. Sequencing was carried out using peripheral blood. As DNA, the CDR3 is TGCGCCAGCGGGAGCCTCAGGCTAGCGGGAGAAGAGACCCAGTACTTC. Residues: CASGSLRLAGEETQYF.